The source of this TCR beta chain is a study of brain T cells in children with intractable seizures. To note about this clone: Its antigen is still unknown.

As for time point: blood from clinic visit 5 months post-surgery; TSC patient then seizure free. The sequenced cases were selected for having the highest brain T cell transcript signatures. Germline assignment: CDR1 MNHEY and CDR2 SVGAGI. V lost 8 bases to trimming and J lost 7 bases; unmatched junction nucleotides: 7. The CDR3 covers 14 residues. Findings and caveats of the study: Pre- and post-surgery blood differed in depth, so pre-surgery absences may be undersampling.

Generated by immunoSEQ multiplex PCR, the TCRdb table keeps only in-frame clones and is missing some. The sample lists about 340,000 clones; over 90% were seen once. The sample consisted of peripheral blood, taken 4 to 5 months after surgery. This TCR was sampled from a boy younger than two with tuberous sclerosis and intractable seizures. The chain combines TRBV6-5 with TRBJ1-4, with 10 bases fitting TRBD1. The CDR3 region has the DNA TGTGCCAGCTCTCCGGGACAGGGGTTTGAAAAACTGTTTTTT. The encoded protein is CASSPGQGFEKLFF.